This is a list of T cell receptor beta chains from one sample in a study of shared clonotypes between healthy human individuals. Generated by immunoSEQ multiplex PCR, the TCRdb table keeps only in-frame clones and is missing some. The sample holds 150,000 to 200,000 clones; approximately 62% are singletons and the top ten take roughly a tenth. Sequencing was performed on memory CD4+ T cells sorted from blood. Source of these receptors: a man under 40 in good health. Each CDR3 is given with its conserved first and last residue. The order of the fields is V gene, D gene, clone size, J gene, CDR3 DNA, CDR3 protein. The D gene is left open where the match is weak. Some rows have no size entry. The others give once, few or many, or a class for an expanded clone.

>TRBV29-1|.|.|TRBJ1-2
TGCAGCGTTGACACCGATGGCTACACCTTC
CSVDTDGYTF
>TRBV5-4|.|few|TRBJ2-7
TGTGCCAGCAGCCCCTGGGACAACTCCTACGAGCAGTACTTC
CASSPWDNSYEQYF
>TRBV7-9|.|few|TRBJ1-2
TGTGCCAGCACGTTCGGGGACAACTATGGCTACACCTTC
CASTFGDNYGYTF
>TRBV5-1|TRBD2|.|TRBJ2-3
TGCGCCAGCAGCTTGGCCGGAGGGAGGGGACTCACAGATACGCAGTATTTT
CASSLAGGRGLTDTQYF
>TRBV6-5|.|.|TRBJ1-5
TGTGCCAGCAGTTACTTGGGCAGGGAGGGGTGGAAGCCCCAGCATTTT
CASSYLGREGWKPQHF
>TRBV29-1|.|.|TRBJ1-1
TGCAGCGTTGATGGTGGCTGGGCCATGAACACTGAAGCTTTCTTT
CSVDGGWAMNTEAFF
>TRBV5-1|TRBD2|.|TRBJ2-7
TGCGCCAGCAGCGAGAGCGGGAGCCGCTCCTACGAGCAGTACTTC
CASSESGSRSYEQYF
>TRBV5-1|.|.|TRBJ1-4
TGCGCCAGCAGCTTGAGGGGAACAACTAATGAAAAACTGTTTTTT
CASSLRGTTNEKLFF
>TRBV11-2|TRBD1|.|TRBJ2-5
TGTGCCAGCAGCGCCCGGACAGGGACTCAAGAGACCCAGTACTTC
CASSARTGTQETQYF
>TRBV27|TRBD1|once|TRBJ2-3
TGTGCCAGCAGTCCAAGCCTCAGGGGGACAGATACGCAGTATTTT
CASSPSLRGTDTQYF
>TRBV6-1|.|many|TRBJ2-1
TGTGCCAGCAGTGGGCAGGGGATCCTCAATGAGCAGTTCTTC
CASSGQGILNEQFF
>TRBV14|.|.|TRBJ2-3
TGTGCCAGCAGCCGCCCTGTTGGGGGGAGCGGATCCCGACCAGATACGCAGTATTTT
CASSRPVGGSGSRPDTQYF
>TRBV4-2|.|few|TRBJ2-1
TGTGCCAGCAGCCAAGTCGAAGGGGCTATCGGGCCAGAAACTGAGCAGTTCTTC
CASSQVEGAIGPETEQFF
>TRBV10-2|.|.|TRBJ2-1
TGCGCCAGCAGTGGACAGAACAATGAGCAGTTCTTC
CASSGQNNEQFF
>TRBV2|.|.|TRBJ2-3
TGTGCCAGCAGCCTAGGGCCCCCCCAGACAGATACGCAGTATTTT
CASSLGPPQTDTQYF
>TRBV2|TRBD2|.|TRBJ2-3
TGTGCCAGCAACCTCAGGACTAGCGGGAGGACACCGACAGGAGATACGCAGTATTTT
CASNLRTSGRTPTGDTQYF
>TRBV15|.|.|TRBJ2-5
TGTGCCACCAGCAGAGATTTAAGGGAGACCCAGTACTTC
CATSRDLRETQYF
>TRBV7-2|.|.|TRBJ2-2
TGTGCCAGCAGCCCGGACTCTGTCGGCGGGGAGCTGTTTTTT
CASSPDSVGGELFF
>TRBV14|.|.|TRBJ1-3
TGTGCCAGCAGCCCATGGACCCTGGGGAACACCATATATTTT
CASSPWTLGNTIYF
>TRBV5-4|.|.|TRBJ2-7
TGTGCCAGCAGCCTTCAAGTCCCCGGCGAGCAGTACTTC
CASSLQVPGEQYF
>TRBV5-1|TRBD2|.|TRBJ2-1
TGCGCCAGCAGCAAAATGGCCGGGACTAGCGGCCACAATGAGCAGTTCTTC
CASSKMAGTSGHNEQFF
>TRBV5-1|TRBD2|few|TRBJ2-1
TGCGCCAGCAACTCACTAGCGGGGGAAACCTACAATGAGCAGTTCTTC
CASNSLAGETYNEQFF
>TRBV4-2|TRBD2|.|TRBJ2-7
TGTGCCAGCAGCCAAGACCAGACGACTAGCGGCTACGAGCAGTACTTC
CASSQDQTTSGYEQYF
>TRBV15|TRBD2|.|TRBJ2-1
TGTGCCACCAGCATGCCACGGGGGGGCGCCTACAATGAGCAGTTCTTC
CATSMPRGGAYNEQFF
>TRBV5-6|TRBD1|.|TRBJ1-5
TGTGCCAGCAGGTTCGGACAGGGGTTCGATCAGCCCCAGCATTTT
CASRFGQGFDQPQHF
>TRBV5-8|TRBD2|.|TRBJ2-7
TGTGCCAGCAGGCAACCCGGACTAGCGGGAGGGCCGGGCGAGCAGTACTTC
CASRQPGLAGGPGEQYF
>TRBV2|TRBD2|.|TRBJ2-7
TGTGCCAGCACTGAAGCGGGAGGCCGTTGGGGCGAGCAGTACTTC
CASTEAGGRWGEQYF
>TRBV6-1|.|.|TRBJ1-1
TGTGCCAGCAGTGAAGCGCGACAGTCTCAAGCTTTCTTT
CASSEARQSQAFF
>TRBV25-1|.|few|TRBJ1-1
TGTGCCAGCAGTGAATTCACTGAAGCTTTCTTT
CASSEFTEAFF
>TRBV28|.|.|TRBJ2-3
TGTGCCAGCAGTCTAAGGGCTCCAGATACGCAGTATTTT
CASSLRAPDTQYF
>TRBV4-1|.|.|TRBJ1-5
TGCGCCAGCAGCCAAGCAGAGACCAATCAGCCCCAGCATTTT
CASSQAETNQPQHF
>TRBV11-1|.|.|TRBJ1-2
TGTGCCAGCAGCTTACGACCGGCAGAATATGGCTACACCTTC
CASSLRPAEYGYTF
>TRBV5-1|.|once|TRBJ2-3
TGCGCCAGCAGCAGCAGCGGACAGACAGATACGCAGTATTTT
CASSSSGQTDTQYF
>TRBV14|.|few|TRBJ1-2
TGTGCCAGCAGCCAAGATTTTGGTCCGACCTATGGCTACACCTTC
CASSQDFGPTYGYTF
>TRBV28|TRBD2|.|TRBJ2-5
TGTGCCAGCAGTTCAATGGCCGGGACTAGGATAGGAGAGACCCAGTACTTC
CASSSMAGTRIGETQYF
>TRBV7-2|.|.|TRBJ2-5
TGTGCCAGCAGCTTCGTCCAGGGCCAAGAGACCCAGTACTTC
CASSFVQGQETQYF
>TRBV7-2|TRBD2|.|TRBJ2-1
TGTGCCCAACAGGTGGATAGCGGGAGGGATGAGCAGTTCTTC
CAQQVDSGRDEQFF
>TRBV5-1|TRBD1|.|TRBJ2-1
TGCGCCAGCAGTTTGGACAGGGAATACAATGAGCAGTTCTTC
CASSLDREYNEQFF
>TRBV30|.|once|TRBJ2-7
TGTGCCTGGAGTGTCCTACGGGAGCCCTACGAGCAGTACTTC
CAWSVLREPYEQYF
>TRBV10-3|.|.|TRBJ2-5
TGTGCCATCAGTGAGTCGAGGAAAGAGACCCAGTACTTC
CAISESRKETQYF
>TRBV7-6|.|.|TRBJ2-5
TGTGCCAGCAGCCCGATGGGGGGAAGCGAGACCCAGTACTTC
CASSPMGGSETQYF
>TRBV6-1|.|.|TRBJ2-3
TGTGCCAGCACCCCTGCGGGCGGACACACAGATACGCAGTATTTT
CASTPAGGHTDTQYF
>TRBV7-8|.|many|TRBJ1-1
TGTGCCAGCAGCTTATTGAGGGCGGCGAACACTGAAGCTTTCTTT
CASSLLRAANTEAFF
>TRBV27|TRBD1|few|TRBJ1-2
TGTGCCAGCAGTTCCGGGACAGCCAACTATGGCTACACCTTC
CASSSGTANYGYTF
>TRBV18|.|.|TRBJ2-7
TGTGCCAGCTCACCACCGTTACAGAGTAGCTACGAGCAGTACTTC
CASSPPLQSSYEQYF
>TRBV20-1|.|.|TRBJ1-1
TGCAGTCCTGCCAGGACTGAAGCTTTCTTT
CSPARTEAFF
>TRBV4-1|.|.|TRBJ1-1
TGCGCCAGCAGCGCTCGACAGCTCAACACTGAAGCTTTCTTT
CASSARQLNTEAFF
>TRBV10-3|.|.|TRBJ1-1
TGTGCCATCAAATTCGGGGTCATGGGTGAAGCTTTCTTT
CAIKFGVMGEAFF
>TRBV14|.|.|TRBJ2-1
TGTGCCAGCAGCCAAATGGCTGGGCAGTTCTTC
CASSQMAGQFF
>TRBV7-2|TRBD1|.|TRBJ1-1
TGTGCCAGCAGCGAGAGAAGGGGGCGCGGGACTGAAGCTTTCTTT
CASSERRGRGTEAFF
>TRBV7-8|.|.|TRBJ2-4
TGTGCCAGCAGCTTAGACGATCCCACGGGGACCAAAAACATTCAGTACTTC
CASSLDDPTGTKNIQYF